This TCR beta chain derives from a study of beta chain features in type 1 diabetes. Comment on this clone: Its antigen is as yet unknown.

Points from the study as a whole: When Type 1 diabetes patients were examined, their TCRB CDR3s proved moderately but significantly shorter in all four CD4+ subsets.

Expressed TCRB transcripts were sequenced, since all the RNA that had been isolated was reverse transcribed. Sequencing was performed with immunoSEQ multiplex PCR; in TCRdb, only in-frame clones are kept and a portion is missing. The data contain roughly 150,000 clones, 6% to 9% of them singletons. The clonotype comes from a man aged 18 to 29 with type 1 diabetes. The sample taken for sequencing was central memory CD4+ T cells from blood.

The CDR3 loop reads CASSSEGPQYF. DNA for the CDR3: TGTGCCAGCAGCTCGGAGGGGCCCCAGTACTTC. The rearrangement links TRBV5-6 to TRBJ2-5; possibly TRBD2 for D (6 bases). Trimming stripped 3 bases from V and 9 bases from J, with 9 bases between. CDR1 SGHDT and CDR2 YYEEEE come from the germline V gene. The CDR3 consists of 11 residues.